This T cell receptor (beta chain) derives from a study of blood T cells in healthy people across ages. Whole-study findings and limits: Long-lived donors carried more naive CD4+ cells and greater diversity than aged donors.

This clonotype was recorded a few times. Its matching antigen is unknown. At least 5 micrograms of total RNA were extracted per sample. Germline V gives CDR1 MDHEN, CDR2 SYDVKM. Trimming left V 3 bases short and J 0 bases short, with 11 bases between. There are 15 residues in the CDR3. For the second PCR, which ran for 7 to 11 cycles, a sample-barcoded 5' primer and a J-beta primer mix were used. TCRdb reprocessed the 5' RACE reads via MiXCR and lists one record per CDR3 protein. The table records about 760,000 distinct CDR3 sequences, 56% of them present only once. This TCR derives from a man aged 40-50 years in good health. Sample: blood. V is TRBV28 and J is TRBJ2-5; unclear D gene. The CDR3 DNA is TGTGCCAGCAGTTTTTTGGGCATAAACCAAGAGACCCAGTACTTC. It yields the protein CASSFLGINQETQYF.